The 9 T cell receptor beta chains below all came from one sample that was sequenced in a study of Ad26.COV2.S vaccination and SARS-CoV-2 variants. The sample's treatment: 19 received Ad26.COV2.S at low or high dose, single or two shots; about 5 received placebo; per-sample allocation not given. Sampling happened 63 days after the first vaccine or placebo injection. Assay: immunoSEQ multiplex PCR; the TCRdb copy retains only in-frame clones and omits some. The data contain hundreds of thousands of clones, 83% of them singletons. The specimen comprised peripheral blood, sampled in a trial of Ad26.COV2.S vaccine versus placebo. Every receptor here comes from a person aged 18-60 years who received the Ad26.COV2.S COVID-19 vaccine or a placebo.

The rearrangement joins TRBV11-2 to TRBJ2-7; TRBD2 might be the D (5 bases). The CDR3 length is 12 residues. With 5 bases removed from V and 9 bases from J, the gap between germline ends came to 14 bases. CDR1 and CDR2 from the germline V gene are SGHAT and FQNNGV. The CDR3 spells CASSAGGGRQYF. For the CDR3, the DNA is TGTGCCAGCAGCGCTGGAGGTGGGCGGCAGTACTTC.

V and J are TRBV3-1 (or the pseudogene TRBV3-2) and TRBJ2-7; D gene uncertain. V dropped 4 bases and J dropped 3 bases, with 10 bases sitting between them. This CDR3 spans 13 amino acids. Germline V gene sequence: CDR1 LGHDT, CDR2 YNNKEL (reference sequence). CDR3 protein: CASSLGSRYEQYF. The CDR3 DNA is TGTGCCAGCAGCCTGGGATCTCGCTACGAGCAGTACTTC.

This clone was picked up one time. The chain joins TRBV14 to TRBJ2-3; D unclear. V was clipped by 0 bases and J by 2 bases, with 18 bases between them. The CDR3 runs 18 residues. From germline, CDR1 is SGHDN and CDR2 FVKESK. CDR3 bases: TGTGCCAGCAGCCAAGAGGGCTTCCTCCCTATCGACACAGATACGCAGTATTTT. Amino acids: CASSQEGFLPIDTDTQYF.

The J gene is TRBJ2-4, the V gene TRBV7-2; D is possibly TRBD2 (5 bases). V shed 3 bases and J shed 7 bases, with 10 bases lying between them. Germline CDR1 reads SGHTA; CDR2 reads FQGNSA. This CDR3 has 13 amino acids. The CDR3 region is CASSFEVANIQYF. CDR3 coding DNA: TGTGCCAGCAGCTTTGAGGTAGCGAACATTCAGTACTTC.

The genes are TRBV7-2 and TRBJ2-1; TRBD2 agrees at 8 bases. Germline V CDR1 and CDR2: SGHTA, FQGNSA. The CDR3 extends over 16 amino acids. J gave up 7 bases and V 1 base, and 9 bases lay outside the gene matches. The chain's CDR3 is CASSLESGLGGNEQFF. DNA of the CDR3: TGTGCCAGCAGCTTAGAATCGGGACTAGGGGGTAATGAGCAGTTCTTC.

The gene calls are TRBV27 and TRBJ1-1, with TRBD1 identical over 7 bases. The V gene's germline CDR1 is MNHEY and CDR2 SMNVEV (reference sequence). The V gene end was trimmed by 4 bases and the J gene end by 2 bases; junction bases not matched to a gene: 19. The CDR3 contains 19 residues. CDR3 coding DNA: TGTGCCAGCAGTTCCTCCCCCAGGGGGGGTTTTCGTGTAAACACTGAAGCTTTCTTT. Translation gives CASSSSPRGGFRVNTEAFF.

Comments on this clone: Other DNA sequences within the sample encode an identical CDR3. This chain joins TRBV7-2 and TRBJ2-5; D remains ambiguous. CDR3 length: 11 residues. V lost 2 bases, J lost 2 bases, and 0 bases lay in between. CDR1 is SGHTA and CDR2 is FQGNSA in the germline V gene. The DNA for the CDR3 is TGTGCCAGCAGCTTACAAGAGACCCAGTACTTC. Protein product: CASSLQETQYF.

The rearrangement joins TRBV18 to TRBJ2-6; D gene ambiguous. Looked up from germline, CDR1 is KGHSH and CDR2 is LQKENI. V was cut by 4 bases and J by 0 bases, with 7 bases left in between. This CDR3 region has 15 residues. CDR3 sequence: CASSLSNSGANVLTF. CDR3 bases: TGTGCCAGCTCACTCAGCAACTCTGGGGCCAACGTCCTGACTTTC. The whole variable domain, remainder taken from reference TRBV18 and TRBJ2-6, is NAGVMQNPRHLVRRRGQEARLRCSPMKGHSHVYWYRQLPEEGLKFMVYLQKENIIDESGMPKERFSAEFPKEGPSILRIQQVVRGDSAAYFCASSLSNSGANVLTFGAGSRLTVL.

CDR3 in amino acids: CASSLGDRDSNIQYF. The CDR3 DNA is TGTGCCAGCAGCTTAGGGGATCGGGACAGTAACATTCAGTACTTC. The chain links TRBV7-3 to TRBJ2-4, with TRBD1 identical over 7 bases. The CDR3 is made up of 15 amino acids. Germline assignment: CDR1 SGHTA and CDR2 FQGTGA. V dropped 2 bases and J dropped 7; count of bases not matched to a gene: 8.